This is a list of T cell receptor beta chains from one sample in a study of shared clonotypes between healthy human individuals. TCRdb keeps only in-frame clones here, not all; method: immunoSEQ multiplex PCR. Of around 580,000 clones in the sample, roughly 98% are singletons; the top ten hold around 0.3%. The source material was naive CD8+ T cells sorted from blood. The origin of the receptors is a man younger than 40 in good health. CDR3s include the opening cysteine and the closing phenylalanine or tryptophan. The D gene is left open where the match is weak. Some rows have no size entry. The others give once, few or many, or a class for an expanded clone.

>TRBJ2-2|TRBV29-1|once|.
CSVEVSWTGELFF
TGCAGCGTTGAAGTTTCCTGGACCGGGGAGCTGTTTTTT
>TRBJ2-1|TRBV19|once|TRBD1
CASSITRGNEQFF
TGTGCCAGTAGTATAACCAGGGGGAATGAGCAGTTCTTC
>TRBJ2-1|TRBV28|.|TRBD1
CASSSGQGWVNEQFF
TGTGCCAGCAGTTCTGGACAGGGTTGGGTAAATGAGCAGTTCTTC
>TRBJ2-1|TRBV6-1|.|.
CASLNGEGGYNEQFF
TGTGCCAGCTTGAACGGTGAAGGAGGTTATAATGAGCAGTTCTTC
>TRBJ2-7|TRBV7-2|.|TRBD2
CASSLDGGGIHLSYEQYF
TGTGCCAGCAGCTTAGATGGGGGGGGTATCCACCTCTCCTACGAGCAGTACTTC
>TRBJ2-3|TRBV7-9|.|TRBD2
CASSGSGTPTDTQYF
TGTGCCAGCAGCGGTAGCGGGACGCCCACAGATACGCAGTATTTT
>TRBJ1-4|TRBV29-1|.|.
CSVLRGGGDFQVGTNEKLFF
TGCAGCGTACTCCGAGGGGGGGGCGATTTTCAGGTGGGAACTAATGAAAAACTGTTTTTT
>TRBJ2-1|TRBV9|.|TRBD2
CASSYGTRINEQFF
TGTGCCAGCAGCTATGGGACTAGAATCAATGAGCAGTTCTTC
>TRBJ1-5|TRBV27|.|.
CASSLNGADSNQPQHF
TGTGCCAGCAGCCTAAACGGGGCAGATAGCAATCAGCCCCAGCATTTT
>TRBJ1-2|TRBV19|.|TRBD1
CASSIVVGTADNYGYTF
TGTGCCAGTAGTATAGTCGTCGGGACAGCAGATAACTATGGCTACACCTTC
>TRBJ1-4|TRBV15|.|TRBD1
CATSTQGAYEKLFF
TGTGCCACCAGCACACAGGGGGCTTATGAAAAACTGTTTTTT
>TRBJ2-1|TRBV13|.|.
CASSLVLNNEQFF
TGTGCCAGCAGCTTAGTACTCAACAATGAGCAGTTCTTC
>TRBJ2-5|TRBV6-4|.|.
CASSDLAVKETQYF
TGTGCCAGCAGTGACTTAGCGGTAAAAGAGACCCAGTACTTC
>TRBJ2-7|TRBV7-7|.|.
CASSSGHGYEQYF
TGTGCTAGCAGCTCGGGACATGGCTACGAGCAGTACTTC
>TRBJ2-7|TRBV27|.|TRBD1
CASSPLRTGGKYDEQYF
TGTGCCAGCAGTCCACTTCGGACAGGGGGTAAATATGACGAGCAGTACTTC
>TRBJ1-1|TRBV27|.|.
CASSSNFYTEAFF
TGTGCCAGCAGTTCAAATTTTTACACTGAAGCTTTCTTT
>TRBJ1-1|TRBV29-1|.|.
CSVEDWRGMNTEAFF
TGCAGCGTTGAAGATTGGAGGGGTATGAACACTGAAGCTTTCTTT
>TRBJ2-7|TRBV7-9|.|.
CASGHPPRRAGLDEQYF
TGTGCCAGCGGTCACCCACCCCGGAGAGCAGGTCTCGACGAGCAGTACTTC
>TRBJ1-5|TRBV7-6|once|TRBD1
CASSPGQGATQPQHF
TGTGCCAGCAGCCCTGGACAGGGGGCGACTCAGCCCCAGCATTTT
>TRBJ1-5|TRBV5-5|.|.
CASSLDFARAINQPQHF
TGTGCCAGCAGCTTGGATTTTGCCAGGGCCATAAATCAGCCCCAGCATTTT
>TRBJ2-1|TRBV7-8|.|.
CASSIQSSYNEQFF
TGTGCCAGCAGCATACAGAGCTCCTACAATGAGCAGTTCTTC
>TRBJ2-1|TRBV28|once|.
CASRGETRYNEQFF
TGTGCCAGCCGCGGAGAAACGCGGTACAATGAGCAGTTCTTC
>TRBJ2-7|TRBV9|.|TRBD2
CASSGGLAGRYEQYF
TGTGCCAGCAGCGGGGGACTAGCGGGACGCTACGAGCAGTACTTC
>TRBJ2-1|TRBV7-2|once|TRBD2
CASPDPASGTLNEQFF
TGTGCCTCGCCTGACCCGGCTAGCGGGACCCTCAATGAGCAGTTCTTC
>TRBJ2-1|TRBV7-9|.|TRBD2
CASSLPPGLAEEEQFF
TGTGCCAGCAGCTTACCCCCGGGACTAGCGGAGGAGGAGCAGTTCTTC
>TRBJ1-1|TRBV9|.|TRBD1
CASSGGQATFTEAFF
TGTGCCAGCAGCGGAGGACAGGCGACTTTCACTGAAGCTTTCTTT
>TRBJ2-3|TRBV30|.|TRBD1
CAWGYGTGSADTQYF
TGTGCCTGGGGTTACGGGACAGGGAGCGCAGATACGCAGTATTTT
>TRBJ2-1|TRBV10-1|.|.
CASSERGSKGTYEQFF
TGCGCCAGCAGTGAGCGGGGGTCCAAAGGGACGTATGAGCAGTTCTTC
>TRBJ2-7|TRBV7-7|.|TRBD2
CASSSGLGTYEQYF
TGTGCCAGCAGCTCGGGACTAGGGACCTACGAGCAGTACTTC
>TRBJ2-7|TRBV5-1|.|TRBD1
CASSSPHGTESYEQYF
TGCGCCAGCAGCTCCCCTCATGGGACAGAATCCTACGAGCAGTACTTC
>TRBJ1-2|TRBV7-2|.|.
CASTNGAGRGANYGYTF
TGTGCCAGCACCAACGGGGCAGGGCGTGGGGCTAACTATGGCTACACCTTC
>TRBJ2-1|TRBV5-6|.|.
CASSPWITYNEQFF
TGTGCCAGCAGCCCATGGATTACCTACAATGAGCAGTTCTTC
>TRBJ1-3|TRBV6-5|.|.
CASSLSTHSGNTIYF
TGTGCCAGCAGCCTCAGTACCCACTCTGGAAACACCATATATTTT
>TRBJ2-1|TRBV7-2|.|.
CASSLGSDHPWYNEQFF
TGTGCCAGCAGCTTGGGTAGCGACCATCCCTGGTACAATGAGCAGTTCTTC
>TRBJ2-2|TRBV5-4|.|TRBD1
CASSLRQGRVGELFF
TGTGCCAGCAGCTTGAGACAGGGACGGGTCGGGGAGCTGTTTTTT